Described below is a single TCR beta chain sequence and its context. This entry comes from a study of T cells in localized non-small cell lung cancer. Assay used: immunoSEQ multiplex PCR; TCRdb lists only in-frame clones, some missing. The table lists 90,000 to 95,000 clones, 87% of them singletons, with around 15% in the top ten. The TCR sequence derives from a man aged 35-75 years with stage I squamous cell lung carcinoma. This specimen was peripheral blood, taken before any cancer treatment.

The CDR3 spells CASSIWIDSTGNQPQHF. CDR3 nucleotides: TGTGCCAGTAGTATTTGGATAGACAGTACGGGCAATCAGCCCCAGCATTTT. V gene TRBV19 combines with J gene TRBJ1-5, with D tentatively TRBD1 (5 bases). The germline V and J ends were trimmed by 3 bases and 2 bases, with 17 bases remaining between them. CDR3 length: 17 amino acids. The V gene's germline CDR1 is LNHDA and CDR2 SQIVND (reference sequence). Combining the CDR3 with reference TRBV19 and TRBJ1-5 gives the whole variable domain DGGITQSPKYLFRKEGQNVTLSCEQNLNHDAMYWYRQDPGQGLRLIYYSQIVNDFQKGDIAEGYSVSREKKESFPLTVTSAQKNPTAFYLCASSIWIDSTGNQPQHFGDGTRLSIL.